This T cell receptor (beta chain) was recorded in a study of blood T cells in healthy people across ages. Next came a second PCR, run for about 7 to 12 cycles, which used a sample-barcoded 5' primer along with a J-beta primer mix. Via MiXCR, TCRdb re-called the 5' RACE reads, giving one row per CDR3 protein. The table lists around 1.5 million distinct CDR3 sequences, roughly 30% of them singletons. Concerning this clonotype: Its antigen is not identified.

Findings and caveats of the study: The study found more naive CD4+ cells and higher diversity in long-lived than aged donors.

Russia was home to the donors, healthy Caucasian individuals aged roughly 6 to 100. Each donor gave roughly 9.1 milliliters of peripheral blood. This CDR3 is built from 14 residues. Germline trimming cut 3 bases from V and 2 bases from J; bases unmatched to any gene: 2. Per the germline V gene, CDR1 is LGHDT and CDR2 is YNNKEL (reference sequence). The sequence was collected from a woman in her thirties in good health. Material for sequencing was blood. V and J are TRBV3-1 and TRBJ2-3, with 7 bases fitting TRBD2. CDR3 loop: CASSQGGNTDTQYF. The CDR3 DNA is TGTGCCAGCAGCCAGGGGGGGAACACAGATACGCAGTATTTT.